The sample holds many counts of the clone carrying this T cell receptor beta chain. The sample originates from a study of Graves' ophthalmopathy and Graves' hyperthyroidism. Using RNA transcripts, the TCR beta CDR3 regions were amplified. Second-round multiplex PCR came after a first-round RT-PCR that employed HTBI primers. One entry per CDR3 protein, called by TCRdb with MiXCR from the multiplex PCR reads. The table lists 220,000 or so distinct CDR3 sequences, about 22% of them singletons. Trimming took 5 bases from V and 0 from J, leaving 13 bases between them. CDR3 length: 14 amino acids. Germline V gene lookup returns CDR1 SQVTM and CDR2 ANQGSEA.

Material for sequencing was peripheral blood. The chain combines TRBV29-1 with TRBJ1-1; D remains unclear. This sequence originates from a woman between 45 and 65 years old with Graves' ophthalmopathy. The CDR3 spells CSVTRGYMNTEAFF. CDR3 DNA sequence: TGCAGCGTTACCAGAGGATACATGAACACTGAAGCTTTCTTT.